This T cell receptor (beta chain) was recovered during a study of identical twins. There are a few counts of this clonotype. The target antigen is unknown. Study results and caveats: Beta out-of-frame twin sharing showed a weaker excess.

From the 5' RACE reads, TCRdb called clonotypes with MiXCR, one entry per CDR3 protein. The sample holds a few hundred thousand distinct CDR3 sequences, 7.5% to 10% seen once. This CDR3 has 14 residues. CDR1 is SNHLY, CDR2 FYNNEI, per germline. Trimming took 8 bases from V and 6 from J; bases not matched to a gene: 12. The same data also contributed to another study, on yellow fever vaccine responses in identical twins.

The V call is TRBV2, the J call TRBJ1-1; TRBD1 aligns across 7 bases. The receptor was derived from a woman younger than 30 in good health. What was sequenced was PBMCs. CDR3 protein: CASQILQGFSEAFF. The CDR3 bases are TGTGCCAGCCAAATTCTACAGGGGTTCTCTGAAGCTTTCTTT.